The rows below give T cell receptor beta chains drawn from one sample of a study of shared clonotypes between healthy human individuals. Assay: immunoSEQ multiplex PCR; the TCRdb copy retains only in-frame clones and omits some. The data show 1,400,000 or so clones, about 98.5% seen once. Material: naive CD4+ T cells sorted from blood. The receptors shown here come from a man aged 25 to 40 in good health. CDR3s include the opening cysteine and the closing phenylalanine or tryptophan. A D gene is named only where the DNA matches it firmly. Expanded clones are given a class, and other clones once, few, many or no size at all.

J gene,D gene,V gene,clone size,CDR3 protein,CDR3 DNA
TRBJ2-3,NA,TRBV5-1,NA,CASSFRGATTDTQYF,TGCGCCAGCAGTTTCAGGGGGGCGACTACAGATACGCAGTATTTT
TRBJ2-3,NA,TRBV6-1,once,CASRTNSEDTQYF,TGTGCCAGCAGGACGAATAGCGAAGATACGCAGTATTTT
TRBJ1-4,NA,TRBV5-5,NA,CASTSGEKLFF,TGTGCCAGCACCTCAGGGGAAAAACTGTTTTTT
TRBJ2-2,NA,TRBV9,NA,CASSVVVTGELFF,TGTGCCAGCAGCGTAGTGGTGACCGGGGAGCTGTTTTTT
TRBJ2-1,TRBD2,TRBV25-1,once,CASSPRGSVHNEQFF,TGTGCCAGCAGTCCGCGCGGGAGTGTCCACAATGAGCAGTTCTTC
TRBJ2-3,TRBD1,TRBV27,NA,CASSEKTGVEDTQYF,TGTGCCAGCAGTGAAAAGACAGGGGTCGAAGATACGCAGTATTTT
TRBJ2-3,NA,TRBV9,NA,CASSVGDTDTQYF,TGTGCCAGCAGCGTAGGAGACACAGATACGCAGTATTTT
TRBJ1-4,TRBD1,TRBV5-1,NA,CASQAGGSPTNEKLFF,TGCGCCAGCCAGGCAGGGGGCAGTCCCACTAATGAAAAACTGTTTTTT
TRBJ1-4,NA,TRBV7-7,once,CASSLDLGEKLFF,TGTGCTAGCAGCTTAGATCTCGGGGAAAAACTGTTTTTT
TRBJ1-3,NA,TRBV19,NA,CASSIEASSGNTIYF,TGTGCCAGTAGTATAGAGGCGAGCTCTGGAAACACCATATATTTT
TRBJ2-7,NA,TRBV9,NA,CASSVENGGEQYF,TGTGCCAGCAGCGTAGAAAACGGCGGCGAGCAGTACTTC
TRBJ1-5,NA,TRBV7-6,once,CASSFLRGDQPQHF,TGTGCCAGCAGCTTCTTGAGAGGGGACCAGCCCCAGCATTTT
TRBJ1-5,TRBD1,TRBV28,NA,CASSLSLSGQGLSNQPQHF,TGTGCCAGCAGTTTATCTCTATCCGGACAGGGGTTAAGCAATCAGCCCCAGCATTTT
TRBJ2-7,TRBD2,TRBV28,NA,CASSFGDYRPEQYF,TGTGCCAGCAGTTTCGGGGACTACCGGCCTGAGCAGTACTTC
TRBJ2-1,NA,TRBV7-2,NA,CASSLGTDYNEQFF,TGTGCCAGCAGCTTAGGGACAGACTACAATGAGCAGTTCTTC
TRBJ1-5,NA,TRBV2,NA,CASSDHSRPQHF,TGTGCCAGCAGTGATCACTCGCGCCCCCAGCATTTT
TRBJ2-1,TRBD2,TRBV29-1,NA,CSVEVGGENEQFF,TGCAGCGTTGAGGTCGGGGGGGAGAATGAGCAGTTCTTC
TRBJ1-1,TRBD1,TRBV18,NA,CASSPPLTGATEAFF,TGTGCCAGCTCACCCCCGCTGACAGGGGCCACTGAAGCTTTCTTT
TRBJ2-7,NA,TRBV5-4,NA,CASSFGRTYEQYF,TGTGCCAGCAGCTTTGGGAGGACCTACGAGCAGTACTTC
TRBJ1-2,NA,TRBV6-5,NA,CASTPGSGVVYGYTF,TGTGCCAGCACCCCCGGGTCGGGGGTTGTCTATGGCTACACCTTC
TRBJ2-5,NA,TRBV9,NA,CASSARPSQETQYF,TGTGCCAGCAGCGCCAGACCATCGCAAGAGACCCAGTACTTC
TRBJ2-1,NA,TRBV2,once,CASSSPGGYNEQFF,TGTGCCAGCAGTTCACCTGGGGGCTACAATGAGCAGTTCTTC
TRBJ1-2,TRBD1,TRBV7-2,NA,CASSLDGGGTVQVYYGYTF,TGTGCCAGCAGCTTAGATGGGGGAGGGACAGTTCAGGTTTACTATGGCTACACCTTC